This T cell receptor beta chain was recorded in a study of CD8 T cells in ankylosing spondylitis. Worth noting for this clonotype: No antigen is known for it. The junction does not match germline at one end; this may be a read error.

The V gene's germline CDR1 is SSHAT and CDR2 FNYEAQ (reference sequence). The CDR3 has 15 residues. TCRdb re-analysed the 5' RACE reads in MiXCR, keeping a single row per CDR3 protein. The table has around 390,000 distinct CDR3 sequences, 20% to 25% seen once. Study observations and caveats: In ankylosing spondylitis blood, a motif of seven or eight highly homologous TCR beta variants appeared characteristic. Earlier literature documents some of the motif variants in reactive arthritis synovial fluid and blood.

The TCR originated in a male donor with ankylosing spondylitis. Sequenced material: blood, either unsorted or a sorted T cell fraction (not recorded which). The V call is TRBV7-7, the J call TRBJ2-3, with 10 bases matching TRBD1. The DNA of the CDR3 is TGTGCTAGCAGCATCGGGACAGGGGGCACAGATACGCAGTATTTT. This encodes CASSIGTGGTDTQYF.